This entry lists 30 T cell receptor beta chains sequenced from one sample in a study of T-cell memory formation after mild COVID-19. TCRdb redid the calling of the 5' RACE reads with MiXCR, one entry per CDR3 protein. The table includes hundreds of thousands of distinct CDR3 sequences, more than 15% detected once. Specimen: PBMCs or a T cell subset sorted from them (not recorded which). The receptor set was obtained from a man between 18 and 29 years old who had mild COVID-19 (a few samples of this study predate the infection). Cell type and time point are not known.

This clonotype was recorded a few times. The genes are TRBV28 and TRBJ2-5; tentative D call: TRBD1 (6 bases). The V end was cut by 3 bases, the J end by 5 bases, with 13 bases between. The CDR3 sequence is 14 residues long. Germline V gene lookup returns CDR1 MDHEN and CDR2 SYDVKM. CDR3 sequence reads: CASSLSQGMETQYF. In DNA form, the CDR3 reads TGTGCCAGCAGTTTGTCACAGGGAATGGAGACCCAGTACTTC.

The chain is built from TRBV4-3 and TRBJ2-7, with no clear D. There are 13 residues in the CDR3. Germline CDR1 is LGHNA and CDR2 is YSLEER. Trimming cost V 5 bases and J 3 bases, with 11 bases left between them. The CDR3: CASSYGANYEQYF. In nucleotides, the CDR3 is TGCGCCAGCAGCTACGGAGCCAACTACGAGCAGTACTTC.

This clonotype showed up just a few times. V usage is TRBV5-1 and J usage is TRBJ2-7; 9 bases are a match to TRBD2. J lost 6 bases, V lost 4 bases, and 8 bases had no gene match. CDR3 length: 14 amino acids. In germline, CDR1 is SGHRS, CDR2 YFSETQ. The CDR3 loop is CASSPRAGGVEQYF. As DNA, the CDR3 is TGCGCCAGCAGCCCCAGAGCGGGGGGTGTCGAGCAGTACTTC. The full variable domain, completed using reference TRBV5-1 and TRBJ2-7, is KAGVTQTPRYLIKTRGQQVTLSCSPISGHRSVSWYQQTPGQGLQFLFEYFSETQRNKGNFPGRFSGRQFSNSRSEMNVSTLELGDSALYLCASSPRAGGVEQYFGPGTRLTVT.

In this sample, this clonotype turned up a few times. The chain links TRBV27 to TRBJ2-3; 13 bases line up with TRBD2. CDR1 is MNHEY and CDR2 is SMNVEV in the germline V gene (reference sequence). V gave up 1 base and J gave up 3 bases; unmatched junction bases: 7. This CDR3 comprises 18 residues. The CDR3 region is CASSLYIRGLAGTDTQYF. The CDR3 nucleotides are TGTGCCAGCAGTTTATACATCCGGGGACTAGCGGGGACAGATACGCAGTATTTT.

This clonotype was seen repeatedly, ten times or more. The V gene is TRBV12-3 or TRBV12-4, the J gene TRBJ2-7; 8 bases match TRBD1. There are 14 residues in the CDR3. The V and J ends lost 5 bases and 2 bases, in that order; junction bases with no gene match: 5. The CDR3, as DNA: TGTGCCAGCAGTAAAGGACAGGGCGCCTACGAGCAGTACGTC. Amino acids: CASSKGQGAYEQYV.

The rearrangement uses TRBV6-6 and TRBJ1-1, with D unclear. V was clipped by 6 bases and J by 2 bases, with 13 bases between them. CDR1 and CDR2 from the germline V gene are MNHNY and SVGAGI (reference sequence). CDR3 length equals 14 residues. CDR3 region: CASRGSSLNTEAFF. The CDR3 DNA follows: TGTGCCAGCAGAGGGTCTTCACTTAACACTGAAGCTTTCTTT.

The rearrangement links TRBV18 to TRBJ1-3, with D unclear. V lost 3 bases, J lost 3 bases, and 9 bases lay in between. This CDR3 region has 14 residues. The V gene's germline CDR1 is KGHSH and CDR2 LQKENI. The CDR3 DNA sequence: TGTGCCAGCTCACCCCGGGAGAATGGAAACACCATATATTTT. It encodes CASSPRENGNTIYF.

CDR3 loop: CASSLVGPPNTEAFF. DNA of the CDR3: TGTGCCAGCAGTTTAGTTGGGCCCCCGAACACTGAAGCTTTCTTT. The chain couples TRBV12-3 or TRBV12-4 to TRBJ1-1; D call uncertain. The V end lost 1 base, the J end lost 1 base, and 10 bases lay between the germline ends. The CDR3 consists of 15 residues.

This clonotype was counted a few times. This sequence joins TRBV4-1 and TRBJ1-1, with 11 bases identical to TRBD1. The CDR3 is 16 amino acids. Germline lookup yields CDR1 MGHRA and CDR2 YSYEKL. Trimming removed 1 base from V and 4 bases from J; junction bases left unmatched: 5. CDR3 amino acids: CASSQAGQGAGTEAFF. Written as DNA, the CDR3 is TGCGCCAGCAGCCAAGCCGGACAGGGGGCCGGCACTGAAGCTTTCTTT.

The V and J genes are TRBV24-1 and TRBJ2-1; 13 bases map to TRBD2. Germline-derived CDR1 and CDR2 are KGHDR and SFDVKD. The CDR3 length is 16 residues. Trimming at V came to 3 bases and at J to 4 bases, leaving 2 bases not matched to a gene. The CDR3 reads CATSDPTSGGYNEQFF. CDR3 sequence (DNA): TGTGCCACCAGTGATCCGACTAGCGGGGGGTACAATGAGCAGTTCTTC.

This clonotype was observed a few times. V usage is TRBV15 and J usage is TRBJ1-2; TRBD1 matches at 10 bases. V shed 0 bases and J 6 bases; nucleotides not matched to a gene: 7. Looked up from germline, CDR1 is LNHNV and CDR2 is YYDKDF (reference sequence). The CDR3 length is 16 residues. CDR3 sequence reads: CATSRDRDRGLHGYTF. CDR3 nucleotides: TGTGCCACCAGCAGAGACCGGGACAGGGGACTCCATGGCTACACCTTC.

This clonotype occurred many times. This rearrangement joins TRBV6-2 or TRBV6-3 to TRBJ2-1; D may be TRBD1 or TRBD2 (5 bases each). Deletions cut 4 bases from V and 7 bases from J, with 11 bases between. CDR3 size: 13 residues. Looked up from germline, CDR1 is MNHEY and CDR2 is SVGEGT. The DNA of the CDR3 is TGTGCCAGCAGTTCCCAGGGAGAGAATGAGCAGTTCTTC. Translation: CASSSQGENEQFF.

This clonotype was seen only a few times. The chain carries TRBV20-1 and TRBJ2-7; 10 positions match TRBD2. V shed 6 bases and J 0 bases; nucleotides not matched to a gene: 2. Germline V gives CDR1 DFQATT, CDR2 SNEGSKA (reference sequence). The CDR3 contains 13 residues. CDR3 region: CSAERGGSYEQYF. In DNA, the CDR3 is TGCAGTGCAGAGCGGGGGGGCTCCTACGAGCAGTACTTC.

The V gene is TRBV5-1, the J gene TRBJ2-1; D is uncertain. Germline CDR1 reads SGHRS; CDR2 reads YFSETQ. The CDR3 contains 13 residues. Trimming removed 0 bases at V and 9 bases at J, with 10 bases between. Here the CDR3 DNA reads TGCGCCAGCAGCTTGGGAGTAGTAGGTGAGCAGTTCTTC. Translated: CASSLGVVGEQFF.

This clonotype has a count of ten or more. J is TRBJ2-7 and V is TRBV18; D unresolved. Germline CDR1 is KGHSH and CDR2 is LQKENI. V lost 5 bases and J 3 bases, leaving 8 bases between the germline ends. This CDR3 is 12 amino acids long. This chain's CDR3 is CASSTSGYEQYF. In nucleotides, the CDR3 is TGTGCCAGCTCAACCTCAGGCTACGAGCAGTACTTC.

The V gene is TRBV14, the J gene TRBJ1-6; no clear D gene. V was trimmed by 1 base and J by 7 bases, leaving 5 bases between them. This CDR3 has 13 residues. Germline V gene data show CDR1 as SGHDN and CDR2 as FVKESK. CDR3 DNA: TGTGCCAGCAGCCAAGTACCGAATTCACCCCTCCACTTT. Translated, it gives CASSQVPNSPLHF.

Only a few counts were recorded for this clonotype. The V and J genes are TRBV10-3 and TRBJ1-1; 8 bases map to TRBD1. CDR3 length: 14 residues. Per germline, CDR1 ENHRY and CDR2 SYGVKD. The V gene end was trimmed by 8 bases and the J gene end by 4 bases; junction bases not matched to a gene: 9. In DNA, the CDR3 is TGTGCCATCTCGCCTCAGGGGGCGACCACTGAAGCTTTCTTT. As protein: CAISPQGATTEAFF.

In its sample, this clonotype was seen a few times. The chain is built from TRBV12-3 or TRBV12-4 and TRBJ1-5, with no clear D. This CDR3 has 15 amino acids. V dropped 2 bases and J dropped 9 bases, with 17 bases sitting between them. The CDR3 sequence: CASSLSGGISWPQHF. For the CDR3, the DNA is TGTGCCAGCAGTTTATCAGGAGGTATATCATGGCCCCAGCATTTT.

The chain joins TRBV19 to TRBJ2-7, with 7 bases lining up with TRBD1. Germline loops: CDR1 LNHDA, CDR2 SQIVND (reference sequence). The CDR3 contains 15 residues. J gave up 1 base and V 5 bases, and 8 bases lay outside the gene matches. The CDR3 nucleotides are TGTGCCAGTAGTGCCGGGCAGGGGGATTCCTACGAGCAGTACTTC. It translates to CASSAGQGDSYEQYF.

This chain joins TRBV4-1 and TRBJ2-1, with D perhaps TRBD1 or TRBD2 (5 bases each). The germline V and J ends were trimmed by 1 base and 4 bases, with 8 bases remaining between them. CDR1 is MGHRA and CDR2 is YSYEKL in the germline V gene. CDR3 length: 14 amino acids. This CDR3 is CASSQGGEYNEQFF. DNA of the CDR3: TGCGCCAGCAGCCAAGGAGGGGAGTACAATGAGCAGTTCTTC.

This clonotype appeared a single time. The rearrangement uses TRBV9 and TRBJ1-4; the match to TRBD1 covers 9 bases. V dropped 3 bases and J dropped 7; count of bases not matched to a gene: 7. The CDR3 sequence is 15 residues long. Germline CDR1 and CDR2: SGDLS and YYNGEE. The chain's CDR3 is CASSAGTGTGEKLFF. DNA of the CDR3: TGTGCCAGCAGCGCAGGGACAGGGACGGGTGAAAAACTGTTTTTT.

The chain employs TRBV6-5 and TRBJ1-5, with 7 nucleotides matching TRBD1. Germline V CDR1 and CDR2: MNHEY, SVGAGI. The V segment lost 5 bases and the J segment 1 base; nucleotides outside the gene matches: 8. There are 16 residues in the CDR3. The CDR3 DNA sequence: TGTGCCAGCAGTGATACAGGGGCCCCGAGCAATCAGCCCCAGCATTTT. It yields the protein CASSDTGAPSNQPQHF.

In this sample, this clonotype turned up a few times. This rearrangement joins TRBV7-2 to TRBJ1-4, with 7 positions matching TRBD1. The CDR3 is 17 amino acids. Germline CDR1 SGHTA, CDR2 FQGNSA. Trimming cost V 3 bases and J 0 bases; bases outside gene matches: 7. The DNA of the CDR3 is TGTGCCAGCAGCTTCCCGACAGGGATGACAACTAATGAAAAACTGTTTTTT. Translation gives CASSFPTGMTTNEKLFF.

The chain couples TRBV2 to TRBJ2-3; D is possibly TRBD2 (6 bases). The germline CDR1 and CDR2 sequences are SNHLY and FYNNEI. Trimming shortened V by 5 bases and J by 2 bases, and 14 bases separated the two germline ends. The CDR3 consists of 15 residues. DNA of the CDR3: TGTGCCAGCAGTAAATGGGGGGATCCCACAGATACGCAGTATTTT. Translation gives CASSKWGDPTDTQYF.

This clonotype was seen a few times. This chain joins TRBV5-1 and TRBJ1-4; D ambiguous. This CDR3 has 13 amino acids. The germline CDR1 and CDR2 sequences are SGHRS and YFSETQ. The V end lost 3 bases, the J end lost 8 bases, and 11 bases lay between the germline ends. CDR3: CASSWEGTEKLFF. In nucleotides, the CDR3 is TGCGCCAGCAGCTGGGAGGGAACCGAAAAACTGTTTTTT.

V usage is TRBV5-1 and J usage is TRBJ2-5; TRBD2 matches 8 bases. The CDR3 has 16 amino acids. CDR1 is SGHRS, CDR2 YFSETQ, per germline. Trimming at V came to 4 bases and at J to 2 bases, leaving 10 bases not matched to a gene. CDR3 loop: CASSPPGGGLQETQYF. CDR3 coding DNA: TGCGCCAGCAGCCCACCGGGCGGGGGGCTGCAAGAGACCCAGTACTTC.

This clonotype was seen only a few times. The rearrangement links TRBV2 to TRBJ1-3, with D unresolved. Germline lookup yields CDR1 SNHLY and CDR2 FYNNEI. The CDR3 has 15 amino acids. The V end was cut by 8 bases, the J end by 1 base, with 15 bases between. CDR3 DNA sequence: TGTGCCAGCGGGCAGGTCCAGTCTTCTGGAAACACCATATATTTT. Its protein is CASGQVQSSGNTIYF.

The table lists this clonotype with a few counts. The chain couples TRBV10-2 to TRBJ2-3; 7 nucleotides agree with TRBD2. The CDR3 has 14 residues. The germline V gene encodes CDR1 WSHSY and CDR2 SAAADI. With 8 bases clipped from V and 2 bases from J, the junction kept 7 bases outside the gene matches. The CDR3 bases are TGCGCCAGCCGCTCGCGGGGGATCACAGATACGCAGTATTTT. It translates to CASRSRGITDTQYF.

This clonotype appeared many times. The chain is built from TRBV29-1 and TRBJ2-3; 9 bases map to TRBD2. The CDR3 length is 13 residues. V lost 4 bases, J lost 2 bases, and 1 base stayed unmatched. Germline V CDR1 and CDR2: SQVTM, ANQGSEA. The CDR3 sequence: CSVGGGATDTQYF. DNA of the CDR3: TGCAGCGTTGGCGGGGGGGCCACAGATACGCAGTATTTT.

This clonotype was seen repeatedly, ten times or more. The CDR3 DNA follows: TGTGCCATCAGCCCCAGGACAGGGGGTTTCGATACGCAGTATTTT. Amino acids: CAISPRTGGFDTQYF. The gene calls are TRBV10-3 and TRBJ2-3; 10 nucleotides line up with TRBD1. J was trimmed by 6 bases and V by 6 bases; bases with no gene match: 9. Germline lookup yields CDR1 ENHRY and CDR2 SYGVKD. This CDR3 region has 15 residues.